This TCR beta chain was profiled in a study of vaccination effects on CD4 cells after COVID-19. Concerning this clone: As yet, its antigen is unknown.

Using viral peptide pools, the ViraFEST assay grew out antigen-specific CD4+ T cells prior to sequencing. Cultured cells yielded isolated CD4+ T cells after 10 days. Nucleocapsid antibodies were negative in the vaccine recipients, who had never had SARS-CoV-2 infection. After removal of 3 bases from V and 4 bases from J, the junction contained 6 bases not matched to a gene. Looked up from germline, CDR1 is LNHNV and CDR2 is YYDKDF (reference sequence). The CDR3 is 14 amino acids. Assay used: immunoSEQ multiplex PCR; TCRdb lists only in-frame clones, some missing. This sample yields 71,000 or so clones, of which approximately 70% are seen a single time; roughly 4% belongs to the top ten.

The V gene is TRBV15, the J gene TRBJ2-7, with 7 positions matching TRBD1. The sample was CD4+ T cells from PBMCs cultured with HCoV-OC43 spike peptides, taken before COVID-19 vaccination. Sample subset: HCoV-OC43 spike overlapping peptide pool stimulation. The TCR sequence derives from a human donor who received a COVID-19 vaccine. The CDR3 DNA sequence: TGTGCCACCAGCAGGGAGACAGGGTTTTACGAGCAGTACGTC. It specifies CATSRETGFYEQYV.